Shown below are 29 T cell receptor beta chains from a single sample sequenced in a study of blood T cells in healthy people across ages. Sample-barcoded 5' priming and a J-beta primer mix drove a second PCR of about 7 to 12 cycles. TCRdb fed the 5' RACE reads into MiXCR, producing one record per CDR3 protein. The repertoire has roughly 1,700,000 distinct CDR3 sequences, approximately 28% of them found once; the top ten carry roughly 8%. The sequencing sample was made of blood. The receptors shown here come from a woman in her thirties in good health.

This clonotype was found a few times. The V call is TRBV20-1, the J call TRBJ2-3; 13 bases are a match to TRBD2. The V gene end was trimmed by 2 bases and the J gene end by 3 bases; junction bases not matched to a gene: 5. The CDR3 is 16 residues long. The germline V gene encodes CDR1 DFQATT and CDR2 SNEGSKA (reference sequence). The CDR3 coding sequence is TGCAGTGCTAGACCGGGACTAGCGGGGAGAACAGATACGCAGTATTTT. It specifies CSARPGLAGRTDTQYF.

This clonotype came up many times. This chain connects TRBV24-1 to TRBJ2-7, with a weak D call TRBD2 (5 bases). CDR3 length equals 12 residues. V lost 6 bases, J lost 7 bases, and 12 bases lay in between. Germline V gives CDR1 KGHDR, CDR2 SFDVKD. CDR3 bases: TGTGCCACCAGTCTGGCCGGGGTAGAGCAGTACTTC. Translating gives CATSLAGVEQYF.

This CDR3 reads CASSTEGRDTGELFF. The DNA for the CDR3 is TGTGCCAGCAGTACAGAGGGGCGCGACACCGGGGAGCTGTTTTTT. The rearrangement links TRBV11-2 to TRBJ2-2; D tentatively reads TRBD1 or TRBD2 (5 bases each). This CDR3 has 15 residues. V was trimmed by 6 bases and J by 3 bases, leaving 14 bases between them. Germline loops: CDR1 SGHAT, CDR2 FQNNGV.

V usage is TRBV12-3 or TRBV12-4 and J usage is TRBJ2-3, with D possibly being TRBD1 (6 bases). The V end was cut by 5 bases, the J end by 4 bases, with 22 bases between. The CDR3 sequence is 17 residues long. CDR3 sequence reads: CASSLRGGGIGADTQYF. CDR3 in DNA: TGTGCCAGCAGTCTCCGGGGTGGGGGCATAGGAGCAGATACGCAGTATTTT.

This clonotype has just a few counts. This CDR3 is CSVDTGLGDTQYF. In DNA form, the CDR3 reads TGCAGCGTTGATACGGGTCTTGGGGATACGCAGTATTTT. The rearrangement uses TRBV29-1 and TRBJ2-3, with D unclear. The V gene's germline CDR1 is SQVTM and CDR2 ANQGSEA. The CDR3 contains 13 residues. Trimming left V 3 bases short and J 6 bases short, with 13 bases between.

Only one count was recorded for this clonotype. The chain links TRBV5-1 to TRBJ2-7; perhaps TRBD1 as D (5 bases). The CDR3 length is 14 residues. Germline loops: CDR1 SGHRS, CDR2 YFSETQ. V lost 3 bases and J lost 3, with 13 bases in between. DNA for the CDR3: TGCGCCAGCAGCTGGGCGTGGGGCAGCTACGAGCAGTACGTC. Protein sequence: CASSWAWGSYEQYV.

This clonotype was recorded many times. The chain recombines TRBV20-1 with TRBJ2-5; 12 bases map to TRBD1. This CDR3 is built from 15 residues. Losses at the gene ends were 3 bases for V and 11 bases for J; bases not matched to a gene: 13. From germline, CDR1 is DFQATT and CDR2 SNEGSKA (reference sequence). The CDR3 nucleotides read TGCAGTGCTAGTAGGAGCCGGGACAGGGGGCGGGAGCAGTACTTC. It translates to CSASRSRDRGREQYF.

The rearrangement joins TRBV20-1 to TRBJ1-1; 7 positions agree with TRBD1. The CDR3 covers 11 residues. Germline values: CDR1 DFQATT, CDR2 SNEGSKA (reference sequence). CDR3 nucleotide sequence: TGCAGACCAAACAGGGGCACTGAAGCTTTCTTT. Translated: CRPNRGTEAFF.

Details on this clonotype: At one boundary the junction diverges from the germline segment, which might be a read error. The gene calls are TRBV7-2 and TRBJ1-5; D might be TRBD1 (6 bases). The CDR3 totals 15 residues. Germline CDR1 SGHTA, CDR2 FQGNSA. Here the CDR3 reads CVSSLGGYSDQPQHF. The DNA for the CDR3 is TGTGTCAGCAGCTTAGGGGGTTATAGCGATCAGCCCCAGCATTTT.

On this clonotype: The junction departs from germline at one end; a sequencing error may be responsible. V and J are TRBV7-2 and TRBJ1-1; TRBD1 is a possible D gene (6 bases). CDR1 is SGHTA and CDR2 is FQGNSA in the germline V gene. The CDR3 consists of 13 residues. In DNA, the CDR3 is TGTGCCAGCAGCGTACAGGGAAACACTGAAACTTTCTTT. It translates to CASSVQGNTETFF.

This clonotype was detected many times. The rearrangement joins TRBV5-1 to TRBJ2-1; D remains unclear. Germline values: CDR1 SGHRS, CDR2 YFSETQ. The V end was cut by 0 bases, the J end by 7 bases, with 11 bases between. The length of the CDR3 is 14 residues. The DNA for the CDR3 is TGCGCCAGCAGCTTGGCACAGCATGGAAATGAGCAGTTCTTC. Residues: CASSLAQHGNEQFF.

This clonotype turned up a few times. The chain employs TRBV9 and TRBJ2-7; 9 nucleotides align to TRBD1. The germline gives CDR1 SGDLS, CDR2 YYNGEE. The CDR3 covers 16 residues. Unmatched junction bases numbered 9, after V lost 1 base and J lost 4 bases. The CDR3 nucleotides read TGTGCCAGCAGCGTATCTTGGGGACAGGGTGGATACGAGCAGTACTTC. Protein sequence: CASSVSWGQGGYEQYF.

The rearrangement links TRBV7-9 to TRBJ2-2; D could derive from TRBD1 or TRBD2 (6 bases each). The CDR3 sequence is 14 residues long. The ends were cut back, 4 bases at V and 6 bases at J, with 12 bases in the middle. Per germline, CDR1 SEHNR and CDR2 FQNEAQ (reference sequence). The CDR3 nucleotides are TGTGCCAGCAGCTCCTACAGGGAGGCCGGGGAGCTGTTTTTT. As protein: CASSSYREAGELFF. The full variable domain, with the rest looked up from reference TRBV7-9 and TRBJ2-2, is DTGVSQNPRHKITKRGQNVTFRCDPISEHNRLYWYRQTLGQGPEFLTYFQNEAQLEKSRLLSDRFSAERPKGSFSTLEIQRTEQGDSAMYLCASSSYREAGELFFGEGSRLTVL.

V and J are TRBV6-6 and TRBJ2-3; D is uncertain. The CDR3 is 14 amino acids. The V gene's germline CDR1 is MNHNY and CDR2 SVGAGI (reference sequence). Trimming took off 2 bases at V and 1 base at J, with 7 bases between the two ends. CDR3 bases: TGTGCCAGCAGTTACGCGGCCCGCACAGATACGCAGTATTTT. It encodes CASSYAARTDTQYF.

As for this clonotype: The germline gene is not matched at one end of the junction; a read error may be the cause. CDR3 protein: CASKSAGRSIDF. DNA of the CDR3: TGTGCCAGCAAGTCTGCGGGAAGGAGTATAGATTTT. This sequence joins TRBV28 and TRBJ2-3; perhaps TRBD2 as D (6 bases). The CDR3 has 12 residues. Germline CDR1 MDHEN, CDR2 SYDVKM.

This clonotype was found a few times. This chain uses TRBV11-2 with TRBJ2-3; TRBD2 matches at 7 bases. The V segment lost 4 bases and the J segment 1 base; nucleotides outside the gene matches: 5. Germline V CDR1 and CDR2: SGHAT, FQNNGV. This CDR3 is 15 amino acids long. CDR3 nucleotide sequence: TGTGCCAGCAGCTCGTGGCTAGCGGGCACAGATACGCAGTATTTT. Its protein is CASSSWLAGTDTQYF.

The rearrangement joins TRBV6-6 to TRBJ2-3; 10 positions match TRBD2. Unmatched junction bases numbered 15, after V lost 7 bases and J lost 5 bases. The CDR3 is 17 amino acids. Per the germline V gene, CDR1 is MNHNY and CDR2 is SVGAGI (reference sequence). CDR3 in DNA: TGTGCCAGCATCGACACGAAAGCGGGGGGGCCGGGAGATACGCAGTATTTT. Its translation: CASIDTKAGGPGDTQYF.

This clonotype was seen a few times. CDR3 residues: CASSAGGYSYEQYF. The CDR3 nucleotides are TGTGCCAGCAGTGCGGGGGGCTATTCCTACGAGCAGTACTTC. The chain links TRBV2 to TRBJ2-7; the D gene is possibly TRBD2 (7 bases). Germline values: CDR1 SNHLY, CDR2 FYNNEI. The CDR3 is 14 amino acids. Trimming pared 4 bases from V and 1 base from J, leaving 11 bases between.

This clonotype was seen at least ten times. This chain joins TRBV29-1 and TRBJ2-7, with D possibly being TRBD1 (7 bases). The V gene's germline CDR1 is SQVTM and CDR2 ANQGSEA. CDR3 length: 14 amino acids. V lost 1 base and J lost 7, with 17 bases in between. The CDR3 loop is CSVEVETGAGEQYF. The CDR3 region has the DNA TGCAGCGTTGAAGTAGAAACAGGGGCGGGGGAGCAGTACTTC.

The chain has TRBV7-3 and TRBJ2-4; 7 positions match TRBD1. CDR1 and CDR2 (germline): SGHTA, FQGTGA. Germline trimming cut 4 bases from V and 13 bases from J; bases unmatched to any gene: 19. The length of the CDR3 is 16 residues. As DNA, the CDR3 is TGTGCCAGCAGCTCCGAGCGAGGGGGCCTCTACAATGAGCAGTACTTC. Residues: CASSSERGGLYNEQYF.

The chain recombines TRBV28 with TRBJ1-5, with no clear D. This CDR3 is built from 13 residues. CDR1 is MDHEN, CDR2 SYDVKM, per germline. V was shortened by 7 bases and J by 4 bases, with 11 bases between the two germline ends. The CDR3: CASNSPANQPQHF. The CDR3 bases are TGTGCCAGCAATTCCCCCGCTAATCAGCCCCAGCATTTT.

J is TRBJ1-1 and V is TRBV5-1; D possibly corresponds to TRBD1 (6 bases). Trimming removed 4 bases from V and 5 bases from J, with 15 bases in between. Germline CDR1 and CDR2: SGHRS and YFSETQ. CDR3 length: 14 residues. This CDR3 reads CASSRGTVGTEAFF. In DNA, the CDR3 is TGCGCCAGCAGCAGGGGGACGGTTGGGACTGAAGCTTTCTTT. The full variable domain, rest sourced from reference TRBV5-1 and TRBJ1-1, is KAGVTQTPRYLIKTRGQQVTLSCSPISGHRSVSWYQQTPGQGLQFLFEYFSETQRNKGNFPGRFSGRQFSNSRSEMNVSTLELGDSALYLCASSRGTVGTEAFFGQGTRLTVV.

This clonotype was observed a few times. This CDR3 reads CSAVGPNQPQHF. DNA of the CDR3: TGCAGTGCAGTGGGCCCAAATCAGCCCCAGCATTTT. This chain joins TRBV20-1 and TRBJ1-5; D unresolved. Trimming took 6 bases from V and 4 from J, leaving 10 bases between them. CDR3 length: 12 residues. Per germline, CDR1 DFQATT and CDR2 SNEGSKA (reference sequence).

The V gene is TRBV7-9, the J gene TRBJ1-1, with D perhaps TRBD1 (6 bases). This CDR3 region has 15 residues. Trimming cost V 8 bases and J 1 base, with 17 bases left between them. From germline, CDR1 is SEHNR and CDR2 FQNEAQ (reference sequence). The CDR3, as DNA: TGTGCCAGCGGCCGGGACATCCCCCGGAACACTGAAGCTTTCTTT. It is translated as CASGRDIPRNTEAFF.

This clonotype was seen a handful of times. J is TRBJ1-1 and V is TRBV6-6; D not resolved. V lost 5 bases and J lost 1, with 8 bases in between. This CDR3 has 13 residues. Germline assignment: CDR1 MNHNY and CDR2 SVGAGI (reference sequence). The DNA for the CDR3 is TGTGCCAGCAGTGCGACAACGAACACTGAAGCTTTCTTT. Protein product: CASSATTNTEAFF.

The CDR3 nucleotides are TGCAGCGTTGAAGGCCAGACCCCCTACGAGCAGTACTTC. Translated, it gives CSVEGQTPYEQYF. The chain couples TRBV29-1 to TRBJ2-7, with D uncertain. V lost 1 base and J 2 bases, leaving 9 bases between the germline ends. This CDR3 is 13 amino acids long. CDR1 is SQVTM, CDR2 ANQGSEA, per germline.

CDR3 loop: CSASHHRDRTYTF. Written as DNA, the CDR3 is TGCAGCGCGTCCCACCACCGGGACAGGACCTACACCTTC. This chain links TRBV29-1 with TRBJ1-2; 8 bases match TRBD1. The germline gives CDR1 SQVTM, CDR2 ANQGSEA. CDR3 length: 13 residues. V trimming: 7 bases; J trimming: 10 bases; junction bases outside the gene matches: 14.

This clonotype was observed a few times. CDR3 nucleotides: TGTGCCAGCAGCGCGGCCGCGGAGGGCACAGATACGCAGTATTTT. Translating gives CASSAAAEGTDTQYF. The chain has TRBV12-3 or TRBV12-4 and TRBJ2-3; D possibly corresponds to TRBD2 (5 bases). The CDR3 is made up of 15 amino acids. Trimming left V 6 bases short and J 1 base short, with 14 bases between.

The chain is built from TRBV27 and TRBJ1-1, with TRBD1 as a possible D gene (5 bases). The ends were cut back, 3 bases at V and 0 bases at J, with 11 bases in the middle. Germline lookup yields CDR1 MNHEY and CDR2 SMNVEV (reference sequence). The CDR3 runs 15 residues. The CDR3, as DNA: TGTGCCAGCAGTTTTGGCAGGGCACTGAACACTGAAGCTTTCTTT. This sequence encodes CASSFGRALNTEAFF.